This entry lists 9 T cell receptor beta chains sequenced from one sample in a study of identifying expanded T cells in peripheral blood. The data were produced by immunoSEQ multiplex PCR, yet TCRdb's version contains in-frame clones alone and is incomplete. The profile shows 65,000 to 95,000 clones, 85% to 90% of them singletons. Sequencing was performed on blood. The receptors derive from a person aged 18 to 69 in good health.

The J gene is TRBJ2-7, the V gene TRBV7-9; 10 positions agree with TRBD1. Germline values: CDR1 SEHNR, CDR2 FQNEAQ (reference sequence). This CDR3 spans 15 amino acids. V was clipped by 5 bases and J by 3 bases; unmatched bases: 7. CDR3 sequence reads: CASSTTGTGDYEQYF. Here the CDR3 DNA reads TGTGCCAGCAGCACAACCGGGACAGGGGACTACGAGCAGTACTTC.

The CDR3 DNA sequence: TGTGCCAGTAGTAAAGACAGGGTGGATGATGAGCAGTTCTTC. Residues: CASSKDRVDDEQFF. The chain couples TRBV19 to TRBJ2-1, with 7 bases that match TRBD1. CDR1 and CDR2 from the germline V gene are LNHDA and SQIVND (reference sequence). The CDR3 extends over 14 amino acids. J was trimmed by 8 bases and V by 4 bases; bases with no gene match: 8.

The V and J genes are TRBV19 and TRBJ1-2; D gene unclear. Per germline, CDR1 LNHDA and CDR2 SQIVND (reference sequence). The V end lost 3 bases, the J end lost 3 bases, and 8 bases lay between the germline ends. CDR3 length: 13 residues. The chain's CDR3 is CASSIPGYYGYTF. The CDR3 DNA sequence: TGTGCCAGTAGTATTCCTGGGTACTATGGCTACACCTTC.

The rearrangement joins TRBV19 to TRBJ2-1; 9 bases line up with TRBD1. The CDR3 loop spans 15 amino acids. Germline values: CDR1 LNHDA, CDR2 SQIVND (reference sequence). J gave up 7 bases and V 7 bases, and 11 bases lay outside the gene matches. The CDR3: CASKRTGEFSNEQFF. DNA of the CDR3: TGTGCCAGTAAGAGGACAGGGGAATTTTCGAATGAGCAGTTCTTC.

The chain has TRBV5-4 and TRBJ2-6; D remains ambiguous. The CDR3 has 20 amino acids. The germline gives CDR1 SGHNT, CDR2 YYREEE (reference sequence). Trimming cost V 4 bases and J 0 bases, with 23 bases left between them. CDR3 amino acids: CASSRRWNLQPLSGANVLTF. CDR3 bases: TGTGCCAGCAGCCGTCGATGGAACCTCCAGCCCCTCTCTGGGGCCAACGTCCTGACTTTC.

V and J are TRBV2 and TRBJ1-1; 8 nucleotides agree with TRBD1. The germline gives CDR1 SNHLY, CDR2 FYNNEI. The J segment lost 4 bases and the V segment lost 6 bases, leaving 7 bases of the junction unmatched. The CDR3 is 14 amino acids. CDR3 coding DNA: TGTGCCAGCAGATTGACAGGGGAATCCACTGAAGCTTTCTTT. This gives the protein CASRLTGESTEAFF. The variable domain in full, with the rest retrieved from reference TRBV2 and TRBJ1-1, is EPEVTQTPSHQVTQMGQEVILRCVPISNHLYFYWYRQILGQKVEFLVSFYNNEISEKSEIFDDQFSVERPDGSNFTLKIRSTKLEDSAMYFCASRLTGESTEAFFGQGTRLTVV.

The chain employs TRBV4-1 and TRBJ1-4; D gene unclear. Trimming removed 0 bases from V and 3 bases from J, with 14 bases in between. Germline CDR1 and CDR2: MGHRA and YSYEKL. CDR3 size: 17 residues. The CDR3 DNA is TGCGCCAGCAGCCAAGATCCGCGTGTCGGACCTAATGAAAAACTGTTTTTT. The encoded protein is CASSQDPRVGPNEKLFF.

The gene calls are TRBV4-1 and TRBJ2-5; the match to TRBD2 covers 10 bases. V shed 0 bases, J shed 2 bases, and the junction held 6 bases outside the gene matches. Germline lookup yields CDR1 MGHRA and CDR2 YSYEKL. CDR3 length: 17 residues. This CDR3 is CASSQDDISGGQETQYF. CDR3 sequence (DNA): TGCGCCAGCAGCCAAGATGATATTAGCGGGGGGCAAGAGACCCAGTACTTC.

This sequence joins TRBV29-1 and TRBJ1-1, with TRBD1 matching 8 bases. The length of the CDR3 is 13 residues. V lost 3 bases to trimming and J lost 7 bases; unmatched junction nucleotides: 7. Germline CDR1 is SQVTM and CDR2 is ANQGSEA. This CDR3 reads CSVDPTGGVEAFF. CDR3 in DNA: TGCAGCGTTGATCCCACAGGGGGGGTTGAAGCTTTCTTT.